This T cell receptor (beta chain) originates from a study of T cells in localized non-small cell lung cancer. Using immunoSEQ multiplex PCR, the repertoire was profiled, and TCRdb retains in-frame clones only, with some absent. The table includes 1,200 or so clones, roughly a quarter detected once. The study's findings and limits: Because researchers sequenced only one region of the tumor, heterogeneity is still possible. Higher blood T cell density tracked longer overall survival. Exceeding tumor, uninvolved adjacent lung had the highest T cell clonality. In adjacent lung appeared a median around 60 of the top 100 tumor clones.

With regard to this clone: Its antigen is undetermined.

Germline CDR1 MNHGY, CDR2 SAAAGT. This CDR3 is built from 16 residues. Deletions cut 5 bases from V and 1 base from J, with 18 bases between. Sequences were derived from lung tumor tissue, sampled before any cancer treatment. The clonotype comes from a male donor aged 60 or over with stage I lung adenocarcinoma. The V and J genes are TRBV6-8 and TRBJ2-7, with D perhaps matching TRBD1 or TRBD2 (5 bases each). In DNA form, the CDR3 reads TGTGCCAGCAGTGATCTACGGGGCCGTTCGTCCTACGAGCAGTACTTC. Translated, it gives CASSDLRGRSSYEQYF.